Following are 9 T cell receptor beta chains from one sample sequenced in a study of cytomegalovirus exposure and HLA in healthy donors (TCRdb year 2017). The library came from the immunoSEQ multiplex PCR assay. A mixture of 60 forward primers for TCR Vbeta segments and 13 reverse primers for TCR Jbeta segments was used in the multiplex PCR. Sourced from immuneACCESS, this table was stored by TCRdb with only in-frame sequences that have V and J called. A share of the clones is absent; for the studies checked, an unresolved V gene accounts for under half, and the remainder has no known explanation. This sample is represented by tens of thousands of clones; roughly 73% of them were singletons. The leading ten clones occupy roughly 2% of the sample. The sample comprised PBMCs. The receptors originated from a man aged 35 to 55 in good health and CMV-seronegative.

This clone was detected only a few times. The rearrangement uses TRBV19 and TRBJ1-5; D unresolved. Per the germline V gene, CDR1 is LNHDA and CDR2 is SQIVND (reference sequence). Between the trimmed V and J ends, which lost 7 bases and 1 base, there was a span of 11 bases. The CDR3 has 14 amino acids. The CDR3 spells CASIRRGSNQPQHF. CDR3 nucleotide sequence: TGTGCCAGTATTCGGCGAGGAAGCAATCAGCCCCAGCATTTT. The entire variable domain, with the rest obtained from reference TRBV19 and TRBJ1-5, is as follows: DGGITQSPKYLFRKEGQNVTLSCEQNLNHDAMYWYRQDPGQGLRLIYYSQIVNDFQKGDIAEGYSVSREKKESFPLTVTSAQKNPTAFYLCASIRRGSNQPQHFGDGTRLSIL.

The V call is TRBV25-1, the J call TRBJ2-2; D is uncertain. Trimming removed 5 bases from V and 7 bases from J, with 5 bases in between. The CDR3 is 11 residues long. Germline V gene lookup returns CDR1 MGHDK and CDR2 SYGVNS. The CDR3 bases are TGTGCCAGCAGTTCCTACGGGGAGCTGTTTTTT. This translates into CASSSYGELFF.

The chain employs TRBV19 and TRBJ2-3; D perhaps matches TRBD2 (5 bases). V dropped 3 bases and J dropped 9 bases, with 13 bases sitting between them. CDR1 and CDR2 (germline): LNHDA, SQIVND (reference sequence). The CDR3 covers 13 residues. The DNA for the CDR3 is TGTGCCAGTAGTATTCAAGACTACCGAACGCAGTATTTT. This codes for CASSIQDYRTQYF.

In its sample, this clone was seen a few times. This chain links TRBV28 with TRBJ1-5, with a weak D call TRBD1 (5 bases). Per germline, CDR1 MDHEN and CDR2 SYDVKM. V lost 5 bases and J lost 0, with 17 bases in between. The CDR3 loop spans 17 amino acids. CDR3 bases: TGTGCCAGCAGTCCGGGGGAATGGCATAATAGCAATCAGCCCCAGCATTTT. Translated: CASSPGEWHNSNQPQHF.

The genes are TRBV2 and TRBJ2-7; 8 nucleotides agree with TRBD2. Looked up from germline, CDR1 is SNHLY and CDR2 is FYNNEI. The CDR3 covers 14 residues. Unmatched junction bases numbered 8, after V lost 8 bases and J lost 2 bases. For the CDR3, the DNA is TGTGCCAGCCGAGTTACTAGCGGAGCCTACGAGCAGTACTTC. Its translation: CASRVTSGAYEQYF.

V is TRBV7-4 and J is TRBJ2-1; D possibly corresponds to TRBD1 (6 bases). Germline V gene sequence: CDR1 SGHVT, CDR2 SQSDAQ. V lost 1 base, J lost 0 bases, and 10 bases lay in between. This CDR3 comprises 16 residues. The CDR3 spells CASSLERGNSYNEQFF. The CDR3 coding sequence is TGTGCCAGCAGCTTAGAAAGGGGGAACTCCTACAATGAGCAGTTCTTC.

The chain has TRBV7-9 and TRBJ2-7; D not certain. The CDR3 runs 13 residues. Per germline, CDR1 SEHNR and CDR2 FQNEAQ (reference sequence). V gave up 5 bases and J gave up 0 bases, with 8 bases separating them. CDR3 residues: CASSQAPSYEQYF. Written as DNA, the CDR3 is TGTGCCAGCAGCCAGGCCCCCTCCTACGAGCAGTACTTC.

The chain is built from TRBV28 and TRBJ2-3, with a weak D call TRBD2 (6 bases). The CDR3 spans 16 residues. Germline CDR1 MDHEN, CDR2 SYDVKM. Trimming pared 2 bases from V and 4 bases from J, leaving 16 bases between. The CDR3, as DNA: TGTGCCAGCAGTTTAAAGGTCGGGGGATTTTCAGATACGCAGTATTTT. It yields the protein CASSLKVGGFSDTQYF.

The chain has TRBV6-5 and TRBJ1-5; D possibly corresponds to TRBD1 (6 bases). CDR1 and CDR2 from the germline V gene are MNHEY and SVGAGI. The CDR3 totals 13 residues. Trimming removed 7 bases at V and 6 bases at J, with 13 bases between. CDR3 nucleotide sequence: TGTGCCAGCATAGGGCAGGGGAGTCAGCCCCAGCATTTT. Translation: CASIGQGSQPQHF.